These T cell receptor beta chains were read from a single sample in a study of CD8 T cells in ankylosing spondylitis. In TCRdb, the 5' RACE reads were re-called with MiXCR into one record per CDR3 protein. The table shows 400,000 to 450,000 distinct CDR3 sequences, with roughly 17% occurring only once. Sequenced input: blood, either unsorted or a sorted T cell fraction (not recorded which). These receptors were collected from a male donor with ankylosing spondylitis. Each CDR3 is given with its conserved first and last residue. D genes are given only for firm matches. Expanded clones get a size class; other rows say once, few or many, or leave the size out.

TGTGCCAGTAGGGGGGAGGCTGAAGCTTTCTTT,CASRGEAEAFF,NA,11,few,TRBJ1-1,TRBV19
TGTGCCAGCAGTTTAAGGGTCGGGGGCAGCTTAAGGAACACTGAAGCTTTCTTT,CASSLRVGGSLRNTEAFF,NA,18,NA,TRBJ1-1,TRBV12-3/TRBV12-4
TGTGCCAGCAGCTTAACGACGGCCCATTCACCCCTCCACTTT,CASSLTTAHSPLHF,NA,14,NA,TRBJ1-6,TRBV7-9
TGTGCCAGCAGCTTAGATGACAGGGGGCCATCACCCCTCCACTTT,CASSLDDRGPSPLHF,TRBD1,15,few,TRBJ1-6,TRBV7-9
TGTGCCAGCAGGGACAGGTACCGCACAGATACGCAGTATTTT,CASRDRYRTDTQYF,TRBD1,14,few,TRBJ2-3,TRBV12-3/TRBV12-4
TGCAGTGCTAGATCGTCTACTGCCAACACCGGGGAGCTGTTTTTT,CSARSSTANTGELFF,NA,15,once,TRBJ2-2,TRBV20-1
TGTGCCAGCAGCCCCAACCGGGACAGGGCGCAGTATTTT,CASSPNRDRAQYF,TRBD1,13,NA,TRBJ2-3,TRBV3-1
TGTGCCACATTCTCTAGGACAGGGCGGTGGGAAGCTTTCTTT,CATFSRTGRWEAFF,TRBD1,14,many,TRBJ1-1,TRBV2
TGTGCCAGCAGCCTTCGGAGCTCCTATAATTCACCCCTCCACTTT,CASSLRSSYNSPLHF,NA,15,few,TRBJ1-6,TRBV6-1
TGCAGTGCACCCGACAGGGGACGAGATGAGCAGTTCTTC,CSAPDRGRDEQFF,TRBD1,13,few,TRBJ2-1,TRBV20-1
TGTGCCAGCAGGCCCATGGGCTCTGGAAACACCATATATTTT,CASRPMGSGNTIYF,NA,14,NA,TRBJ1-3,TRBV12-3/TRBV12-4
TGTGCCGCGGGGCTAGCGGGAGGAGAGACCCAGTACTTC,CAAGLAGGETQYF,TRBD2,13,NA,TRBJ2-5,TRBV7-8
TGCGCCAGCAGCCCCTGGAATTTTGGGGGGATCACAGATACGCAGTATTTT,CASSPWNFGGITDTQYF,NA,17,NA,TRBJ2-3,TRBV5-1
TGTGCCAGCAGTGAAGGGACATATTATAGCAATCAGCCCCAGCATTTT,CASSEGTYYSNQPQHF,NA,16,few,TRBJ1-5,TRBV6-1
TGTGCCAGCAGTTTTCGACACGGGAAACCTTTCTTT,CASSFRHGKPFF,NA,12,NA,TRBJ1-1,TRBV6-2/TRBV6-3
TGTGCCACCAGCAGAGCTCCCGGGACAGGTTATGGCTACACCTTC,CATSRAPGTGYGYTF,TRBD1,15,NA,TRBJ1-2,TRBV15
TGTGCCAGTAGTATCCTGCACGGGACAGGGGACTACGAGCAGTACTTC,CASSILHGTGDYEQYF,TRBD1,16,NA,TRBJ2-7,TRBV19
TGTGCCAGCAGAGGTGTCCGGGACACTGAAGCTTTCTTT,CASRGVRDTEAFF,NA,13,few,TRBJ1-1,TRBV6-1
TGTGCCAGCAGCGCACTCCTCACCGCGGGGAATGAGCAGTTCTTC,CASSALLTAGNEQFF,NA,15,many,TRBJ2-1,TRBV7-7
TGCGCCAGCAGATTCAGCCAGGGGGCCACCGGGGAGCTGTTTTTT,CASRFSQGATGELFF,TRBD1,15,NA,TRBJ2-2,TRBV5-1
TGTGCCAGCGGGAGAGGCAATGAGCAGTTCTTC,CASGRGNEQFF,NA,11,few,TRBJ2-1,TRBV6-5
TGCGCCAGCAGCCAAGCCTGGCCGGACTCCTACGAGCAGTACTTC,CASSQAWPDSYEQYF,NA,15,once,TRBJ2-7,TRBV4-1
TGTGCCAGCAGCGGAGGAGGGACTGAAGCTTTCTTT,CASSGGGTEAFF,NA,12,many,TRBJ1-1,TRBV7-6
TGTGCCAGCAGCTTAGCAGGGTCCGGCAATCAGCCCCAGCATTTT,CASSLAGSGNQPQHF,NA,15,NA,TRBJ1-5,TRBV7-9
TGCAGTGCTAGATCCCCCAGCGGAGGTGCAGATACGCAGTATTTT,CSARSPSGGADTQYF,NA,15,NA,TRBJ2-3,TRBV20-1
TGTGCCAGCAGTTCCGGACTAGCGGTCCTCTCTGGGGCCAACGTCCTGACTTTC,CASSSGLAVLSGANVLTF,TRBD2,18,NA,TRBJ2-6,TRBV6-2/TRBV6-3
TGTGCCAGCGCTCGACAGGGATCAGATAATTCACCCCTCCACTTT,CASARQGSDNSPLHF,TRBD1,15,NA,TRBJ1-6,TRBV2
TGTGCCACCTCCTGGCCAGGATCGGGAGGCTACACCTTC,CATSWPGSGGYTF,NA,13,once,TRBJ1-2,TRBV6-1
TGTGCCAGCAGCCAAGGGTTAACCCATCTGGGGTTGGAGGACTCTGGGGCCAACGTCCTGACTTTC,CASSQGLTHLGLEDSGANVLTF,NA,22,few,TRBJ2-6,TRBV3-1
TGTGCCAGCAGCAGGACAGGGATATCCACTAATGAAAAACTGTTTTTT,CASSRTGISTNEKLFF,TRBD1,16,NA,TRBJ1-4,TRBV6-1
TGTGCCAGCAGCTTAGACGGACTAGGCGGCGGGGAGCTGTTTTTT,CASSLDGLGGGELFF,TRBD2,15,NA,TRBJ2-2,TRBV7-2
TGTGCCAGCAGCCCCGACCAGATGACGCAGTATTTT,CASSPDQMTQYF,NA,12,NA,TRBJ2-3,TRBV6-2/TRBV6-3
TGCGCCAGCAGCTTAGTCGGGGATCGCTATAATTCACCCCTCCACTTT,CASSLVGDRYNSPLHF,NA,16,NA,TRBJ1-6,TRBV5-1
TGTGCCAGCAGCCAAGATGTGTCTAGCGGGAGGAATGAGCAGTTCTTC,CASSQDVSSGRNEQFF,TRBD2,16,NA,TRBJ2-1,TRBV4-2
TGCAGTGGTACCGGGGGCACTGAAGCTTTCTTT,CSGTGGTEAFF,NA,11,NA,TRBJ1-1,TRBV20-1